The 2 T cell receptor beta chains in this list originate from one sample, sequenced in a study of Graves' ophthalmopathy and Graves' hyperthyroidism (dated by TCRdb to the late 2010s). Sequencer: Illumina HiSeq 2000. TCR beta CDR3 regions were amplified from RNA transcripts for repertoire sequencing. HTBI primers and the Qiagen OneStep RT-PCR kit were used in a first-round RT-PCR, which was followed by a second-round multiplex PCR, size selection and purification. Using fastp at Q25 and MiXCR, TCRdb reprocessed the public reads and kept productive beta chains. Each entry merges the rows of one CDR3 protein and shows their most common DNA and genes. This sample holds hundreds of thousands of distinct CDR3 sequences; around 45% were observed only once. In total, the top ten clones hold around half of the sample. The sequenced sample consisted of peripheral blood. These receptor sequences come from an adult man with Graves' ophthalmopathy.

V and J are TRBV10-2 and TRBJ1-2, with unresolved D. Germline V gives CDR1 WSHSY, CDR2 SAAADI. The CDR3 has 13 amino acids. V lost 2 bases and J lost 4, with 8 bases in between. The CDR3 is CASSENTLYGYTF. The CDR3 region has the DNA TGCGCCAGCAGTGAGAACACTCTCTATGGCTACACCTTC.

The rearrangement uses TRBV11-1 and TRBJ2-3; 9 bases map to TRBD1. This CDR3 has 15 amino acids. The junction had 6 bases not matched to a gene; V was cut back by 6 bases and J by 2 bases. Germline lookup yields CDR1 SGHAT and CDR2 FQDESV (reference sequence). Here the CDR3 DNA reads TGTGCCAGCAGGACGACAGGGGGGAACACAGATACGCAGTATTTT. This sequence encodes CASRTTGGNTDTQYF.